Included here is one TCR beta chain sequence, with context. The data stem from a study of blood T cell repertoires in COVID-19. For the study at large: PBMCs, B-cell-depleted T cells, or T cells were the source of the cDNA or gDNA that made up the material.

Authors' analysis steps: Reference gene primer amplification in the assay estimated nucleated cell counts. Measured with immunoSEQ multiplex PCR; TCRdb has only the in-frame clones, and not every one. The V and J calls and clone size were taken over from that table, and D and trimming were inferred from the DNA. Of some 130,000 clones listed, approximately 89% are singletons. V lost 2 bases, J lost 5 bases, and 13 bases lay in between. The V gene's germline CDR1 is SGDLS and CDR2 YYNGEE. There are 14 residues in the CDR3. Sequencing input: peripheral blood. This sequence originates from a man aged 50 or older with acute or convalescent COVID-19. This chain connects TRBV9 to TRBJ1-2; D not certain. The CDR3 region is CASSVNGRKYGYTF. The CDR3 DNA reads as TGTGCCAGCAGCGTGAACGGCAGGAAGTATGGCTACACCTTC.